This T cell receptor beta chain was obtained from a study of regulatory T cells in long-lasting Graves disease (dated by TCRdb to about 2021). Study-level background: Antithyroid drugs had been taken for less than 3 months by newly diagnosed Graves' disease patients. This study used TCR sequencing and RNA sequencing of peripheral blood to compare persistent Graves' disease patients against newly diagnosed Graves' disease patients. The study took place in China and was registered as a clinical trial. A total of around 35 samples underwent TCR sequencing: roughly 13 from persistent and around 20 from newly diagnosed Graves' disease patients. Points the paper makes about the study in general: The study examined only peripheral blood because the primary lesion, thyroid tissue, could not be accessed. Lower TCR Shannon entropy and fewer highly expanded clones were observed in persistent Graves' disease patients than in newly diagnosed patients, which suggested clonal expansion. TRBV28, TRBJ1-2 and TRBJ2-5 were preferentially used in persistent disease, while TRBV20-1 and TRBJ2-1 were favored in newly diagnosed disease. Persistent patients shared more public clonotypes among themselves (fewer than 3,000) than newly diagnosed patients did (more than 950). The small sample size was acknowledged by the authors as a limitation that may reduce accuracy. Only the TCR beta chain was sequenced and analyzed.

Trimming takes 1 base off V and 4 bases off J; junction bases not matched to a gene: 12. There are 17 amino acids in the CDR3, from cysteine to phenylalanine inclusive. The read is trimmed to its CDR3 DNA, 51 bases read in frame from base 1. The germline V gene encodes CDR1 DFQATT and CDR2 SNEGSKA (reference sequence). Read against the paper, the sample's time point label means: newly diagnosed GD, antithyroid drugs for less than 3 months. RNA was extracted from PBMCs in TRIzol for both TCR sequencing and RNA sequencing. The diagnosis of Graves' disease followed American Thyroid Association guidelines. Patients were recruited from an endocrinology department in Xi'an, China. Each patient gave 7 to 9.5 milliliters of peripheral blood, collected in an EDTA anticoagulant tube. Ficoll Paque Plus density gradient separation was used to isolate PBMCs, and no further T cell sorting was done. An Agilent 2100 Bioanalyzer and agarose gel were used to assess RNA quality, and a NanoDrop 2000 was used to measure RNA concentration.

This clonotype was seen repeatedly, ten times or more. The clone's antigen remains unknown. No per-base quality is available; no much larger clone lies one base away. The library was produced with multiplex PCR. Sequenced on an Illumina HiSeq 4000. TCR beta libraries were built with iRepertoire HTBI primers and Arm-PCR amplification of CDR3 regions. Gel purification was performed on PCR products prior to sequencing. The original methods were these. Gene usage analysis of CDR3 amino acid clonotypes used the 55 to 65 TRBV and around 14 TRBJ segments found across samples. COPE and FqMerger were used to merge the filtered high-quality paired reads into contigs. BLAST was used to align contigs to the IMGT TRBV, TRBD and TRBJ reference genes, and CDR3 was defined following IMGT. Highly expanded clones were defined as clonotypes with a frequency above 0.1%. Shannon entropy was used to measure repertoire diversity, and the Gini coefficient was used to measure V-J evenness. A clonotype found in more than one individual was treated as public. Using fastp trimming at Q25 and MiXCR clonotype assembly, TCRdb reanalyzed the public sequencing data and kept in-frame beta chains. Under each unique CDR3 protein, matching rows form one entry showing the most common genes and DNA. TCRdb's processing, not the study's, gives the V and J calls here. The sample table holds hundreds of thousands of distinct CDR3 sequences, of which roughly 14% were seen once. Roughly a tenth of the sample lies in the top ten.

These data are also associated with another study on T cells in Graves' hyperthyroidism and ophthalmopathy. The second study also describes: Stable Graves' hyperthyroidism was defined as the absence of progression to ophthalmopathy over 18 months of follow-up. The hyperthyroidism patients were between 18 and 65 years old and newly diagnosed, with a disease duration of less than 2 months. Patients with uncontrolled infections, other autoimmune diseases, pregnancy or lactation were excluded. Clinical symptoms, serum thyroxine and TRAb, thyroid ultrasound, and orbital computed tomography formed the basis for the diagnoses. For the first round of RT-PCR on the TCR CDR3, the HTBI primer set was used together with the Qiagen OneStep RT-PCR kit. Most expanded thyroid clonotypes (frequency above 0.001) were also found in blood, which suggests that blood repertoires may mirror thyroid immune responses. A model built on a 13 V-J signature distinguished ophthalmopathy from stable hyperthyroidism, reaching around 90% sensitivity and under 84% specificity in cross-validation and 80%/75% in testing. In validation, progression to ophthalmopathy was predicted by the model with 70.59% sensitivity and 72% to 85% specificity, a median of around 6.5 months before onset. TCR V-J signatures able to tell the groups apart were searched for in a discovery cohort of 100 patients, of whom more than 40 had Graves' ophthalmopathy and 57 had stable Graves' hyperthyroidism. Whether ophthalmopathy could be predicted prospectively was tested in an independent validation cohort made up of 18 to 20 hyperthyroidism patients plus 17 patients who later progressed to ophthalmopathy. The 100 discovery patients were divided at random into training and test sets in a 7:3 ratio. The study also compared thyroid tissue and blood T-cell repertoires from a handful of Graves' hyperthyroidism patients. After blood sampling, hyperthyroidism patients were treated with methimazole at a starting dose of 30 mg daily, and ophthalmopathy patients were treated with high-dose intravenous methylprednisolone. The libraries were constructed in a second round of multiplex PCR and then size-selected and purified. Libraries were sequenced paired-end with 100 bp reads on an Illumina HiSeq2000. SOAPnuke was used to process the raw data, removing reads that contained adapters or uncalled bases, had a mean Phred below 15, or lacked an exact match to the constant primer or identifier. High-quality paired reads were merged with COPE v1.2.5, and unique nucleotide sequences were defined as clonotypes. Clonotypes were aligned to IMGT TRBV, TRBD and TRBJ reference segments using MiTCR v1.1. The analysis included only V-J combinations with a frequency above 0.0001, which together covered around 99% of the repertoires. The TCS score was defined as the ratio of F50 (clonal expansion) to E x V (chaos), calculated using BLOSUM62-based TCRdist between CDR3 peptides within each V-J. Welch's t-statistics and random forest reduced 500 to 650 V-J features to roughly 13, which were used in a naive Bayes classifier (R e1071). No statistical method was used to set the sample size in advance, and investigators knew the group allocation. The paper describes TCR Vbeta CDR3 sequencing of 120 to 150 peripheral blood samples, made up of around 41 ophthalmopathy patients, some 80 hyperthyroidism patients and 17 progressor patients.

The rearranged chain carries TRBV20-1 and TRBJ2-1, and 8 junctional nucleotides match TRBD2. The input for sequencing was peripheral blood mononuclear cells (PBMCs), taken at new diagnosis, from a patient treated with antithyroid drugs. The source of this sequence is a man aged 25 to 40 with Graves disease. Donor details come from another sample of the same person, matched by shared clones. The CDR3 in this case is CSARGRTGTSSYNEQFF. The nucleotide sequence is TGCAGTGCTAGAGGCAGAACTGGGACTAGTTCTTACAATGAGCAGTTCTTC.